The rows below give T cell receptor beta chains drawn from one sample of a study of beta chain features in type 1 diabetes. Clones were read by immunoSEQ multiplex PCR, and TCRdb kept only the in-frame ones, dropping some. The sample lists about 70,000 clones, around 49% seen once, with roughly 0.7% in the top ten. Sequencing was performed on central memory CD4+ T cells from blood. Receptors were obtained from a man younger than 45 with type 1 diabetes. CDR3s include the opening cysteine and the closing phenylalanine or tryptophan. D genes are given only for firm matches. Where a row states a size, it is once, few, many or the class of an expanded clone; other rows omit it.

j_call: TRBJ2-7; clone_size: .; d_call: TRBD1; v_call: TRBV10-3; cdr3_aa: CATCAGQGDEQYF; cdr3_nt: TGTGCCACCTGTGCGGGACAGGGGGACGAGCAGTACTTC
j_call: TRBJ2-4; clone_size: .; d_call: .; v_call: TRBV5-1; cdr3_aa: CASSLVGDTKNIQYF; cdr3_nt: TGCGCCAGCAGCTTGGTGGGGGACACCAAAAACATTCAGTACTTC
j_call: TRBJ2-1; clone_size: few; d_call: .; v_call: TRBV2; cdr3_aa: CASSLLNEQFF; cdr3_nt: TGTGCCAGCAGTTTACTGAATGAGCAGTTCTTC
j_call: TRBJ1-1; clone_size: few; d_call: .; v_call: TRBV4-1; cdr3_aa: CASSQDPTYTEAFF; cdr3_nt: TGCGCCAGCAGCCAAGATCCGACTTACACTGAAGCTTTCTTT
j_call: TRBJ1-5; clone_size: .; d_call: TRBD1; v_call: TRBV7-9; cdr3_aa: CASSGGGSDQPQHF; cdr3_nt: TGTGCCAGCAGCGGAGGGGGCAGTGATCAGCCCCAGCATTTT
j_call: TRBJ1-2; clone_size: .; d_call: .; v_call: TRBV2; cdr3_aa: CASSSDRNYGYTF; cdr3_nt: TGTGCCAGCAGTTCGGACAGAAACTATGGCTACACCTTC
j_call: TRBJ2-5; clone_size: few; d_call: .; v_call: TRBV20-1; cdr3_aa: CSARDYETQYF; cdr3_nt: TGCAGTGCTAGGGACTACGAGACCCAGTACTTC
j_call: TRBJ1-1; clone_size: .; d_call: .; v_call: TRBV28; cdr3_aa: CASSLGDFGGTEAFF; cdr3_nt: TGTGCCAGCAGTCTAGGGGACTTCGGGGGCACTGAAGCTTTCTTT
j_call: TRBJ2-2; clone_size: .; d_call: TRBD2; v_call: TRBV7-6; cdr3_aa: CASSLVASGVFTGELFF; cdr3_nt: TGTGCCAGCAGCTTAGTTGCGAGCGGGGTGTTCACCGGGGAGCTGTTTTTT
j_call: TRBJ2-7; clone_size: few; d_call: .; v_call: TRBV6-1; cdr3_aa: CASSVLNYEQYF; cdr3_nt: TGTGCCAGCAGTGTACTGAACTACGAGCAGTACTTC
j_call: TRBJ2-2; clone_size: few; d_call: TRBD2; v_call: TRBV9; cdr3_aa: CASRPSGTNTGELFF; cdr3_nt: TGTGCCAGCAGACCTAGCGGGACGAACACCGGGGAGCTGTTTTTT
j_call: TRBJ2-5; clone_size: .; d_call: TRBD2; v_call: TRBV6-5; cdr3_aa: CASSQQRGGLETQYF; cdr3_nt: TGTGCCAGCAGTCAACAGCGGGGGGGCCTAGAGACCCAGTACTTC
j_call: TRBJ1-5; clone_size: .; d_call: .; v_call: TRBV6-6; cdr3_aa: CASSLAPGGNQPQHF; cdr3_nt: TGTGCCAGCAGTTTAGCCCCTGGCGGCAATCAGCCCCAGCATTTT
j_call: TRBJ2-4; clone_size: few; d_call: TRBD2; v_call: TRBV5-8; cdr3_aa: CASTPGGTKNIQYF; cdr3_nt: TGTGCCAGCACCCCGGGGGGGACCAAAAACATTCAGTACTTC
j_call: TRBJ2-7; clone_size: .; d_call: .; v_call: TRBV5-1; cdr3_aa: CASSLVGGSGYEQYF; cdr3_nt: TGCGCCAGCAGCTTGGTTGGGGGCTCTGGGTACGAGCAGTACTTC
j_call: TRBJ2-2; clone_size: once; d_call: .; v_call: TRBV5-1; cdr3_aa: CASSLGQMNTGELFF; cdr3_nt: TGCGCCAGCAGCTTGGGTCAGATGAACACCGGGGAGCTGTTTTTT
j_call: TRBJ1-2; clone_size: .; d_call: .; v_call: TRBV20-1; cdr3_aa: CSASTGYGYTF; cdr3_nt: TGCAGTGCTTCGACAGGCTATGGCTACACCTTC
j_call: TRBJ1-2; clone_size: .; d_call: .; v_call: TRBV5-6; cdr3_aa: CASHEGRSDGYTF; cdr3_nt: TGTGCCAGCCATGAGGGCAGGAGTGACGGCTACACCTTC
j_call: TRBJ2-7; clone_size: few; d_call: .; v_call: TRBV2; cdr3_aa: CASSPDRSTSYEQYF; cdr3_nt: TGTGCCAGCAGCCCAGACAGGAGCACCTCCTACGAGCAGTACTTC
j_call: TRBJ2-5; clone_size: few; d_call: TRBD1; v_call: TRBV2; cdr3_aa: CASSEAGRGRETQYF; cdr3_nt: TGTGCCAGCAGTGAAGCCGGCAGGGGGCGGGAGACCCAGTACTTC
j_call: TRBJ2-7; clone_size: .; d_call: TRBD2; v_call: TRBV6-5; cdr3_aa: CASSYSGGSSYEQYF; cdr3_nt: TGTGCCAGCAGTTACTCGGGGGGGAGCTCCTACGAGCAGTACTTC
j_call: TRBJ1-1; clone_size: .; d_call: .; v_call: TRBV11-2; cdr3_aa: CASSSYMGAPEAFF; cdr3_nt: TGTGCCAGCAGCTCATATATGGGGGCGCCTGAAGCTTTCTTT
j_call: TRBJ2-3; clone_size: few; d_call: .; v_call: TRBV7-8; cdr3_aa: CASSTYDTQYF; cdr3_nt: TGTGCCAGCAGCACCTACGATACGCAGTATTTT
j_call: TRBJ2-1; clone_size: .; d_call: .; v_call: TRBV11-2; cdr3_aa: CASSLSGGGGAPAVF; cdr3_nt: TGTGCCAGCAGCTTAAGCGGTGGGGGCGGTGCCCCAGCAGTCTTC
j_call: TRBJ2-1; clone_size: .; d_call: .; v_call: TRBV28; cdr3_aa: CASSAGGPPDNEQFF; cdr3_nt: TGTGCCAGCAGTGCCGGGGGGCCTCCTGACAATGAGCAGTTCTTC
j_call: TRBJ2-2; clone_size: .; d_call: .; v_call: TRBV19; cdr3_aa: CASSPQGFGTGELFF; cdr3_nt: TGTGCCAGTAGTCCTCAGGGATTTGGCACCGGGGAGCTGTTTTTT
j_call: TRBJ1-3; clone_size: .; d_call: .; v_call: TRBV5-1; cdr3_aa: CASSSNSLGNTIYF; cdr3_nt: TGCGCCAGCAGCTCCAACTCGCTCGGAAACACCATATATTTT
j_call: TRBJ2-1; clone_size: .; d_call: .; v_call: TRBV5-1; cdr3_aa: CASKETGDPYNEQFF; cdr3_nt: TGCGCCAGCAAGGAAACGGGGGACCCCTACAATGAGCAGTTCTTC